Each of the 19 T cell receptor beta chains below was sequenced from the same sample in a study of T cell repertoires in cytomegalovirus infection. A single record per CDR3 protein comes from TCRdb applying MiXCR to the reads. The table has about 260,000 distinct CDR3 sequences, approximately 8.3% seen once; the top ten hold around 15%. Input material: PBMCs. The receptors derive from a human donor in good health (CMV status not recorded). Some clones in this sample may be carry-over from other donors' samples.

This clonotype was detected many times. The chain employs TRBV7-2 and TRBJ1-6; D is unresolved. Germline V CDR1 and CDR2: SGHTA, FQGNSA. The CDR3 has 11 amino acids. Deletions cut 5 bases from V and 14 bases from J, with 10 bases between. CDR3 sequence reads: CASSPGRTLHF. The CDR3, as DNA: TGTGCCAGCAGCCCCGGGCGGACCCTCCACTTT.

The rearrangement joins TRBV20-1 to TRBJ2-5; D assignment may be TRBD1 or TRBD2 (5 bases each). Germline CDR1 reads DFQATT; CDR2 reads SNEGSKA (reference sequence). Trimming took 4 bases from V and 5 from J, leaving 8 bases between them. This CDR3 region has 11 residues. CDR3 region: CSAIREETQYF. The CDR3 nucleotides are TGCAGTGCTATCAGGGAGGAGACCCAGTACTTC.

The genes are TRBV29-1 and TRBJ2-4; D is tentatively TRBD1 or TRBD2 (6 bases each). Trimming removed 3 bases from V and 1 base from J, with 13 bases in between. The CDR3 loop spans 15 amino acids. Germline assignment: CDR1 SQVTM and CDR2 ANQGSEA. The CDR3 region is CSVDGGRGAKNIQYF. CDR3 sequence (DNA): TGCAGCGTTGATGGGGGGCGCGGGGCCAAAAACATTCAGTACTTC.

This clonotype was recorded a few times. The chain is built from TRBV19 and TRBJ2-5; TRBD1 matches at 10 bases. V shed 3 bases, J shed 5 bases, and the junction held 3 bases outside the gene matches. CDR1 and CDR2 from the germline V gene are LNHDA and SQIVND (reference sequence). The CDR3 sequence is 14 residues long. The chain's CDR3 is CASSMGQGMETQYF. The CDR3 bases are TGTGCCAGTAGTATGGGACAGGGGATGGAGACCCAGTACTTC.

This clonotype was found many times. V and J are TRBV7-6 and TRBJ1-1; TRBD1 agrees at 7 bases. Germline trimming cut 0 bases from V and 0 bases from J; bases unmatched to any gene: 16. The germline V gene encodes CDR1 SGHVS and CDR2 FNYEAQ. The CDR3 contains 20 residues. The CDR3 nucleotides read TGTGCCAGCAGCTTAGCTCTCAGGGGGAGAGGGGCGAAAATGAACACTGAAGCTTTCTTT. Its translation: CASSLALRGRGAKMNTEAFF.

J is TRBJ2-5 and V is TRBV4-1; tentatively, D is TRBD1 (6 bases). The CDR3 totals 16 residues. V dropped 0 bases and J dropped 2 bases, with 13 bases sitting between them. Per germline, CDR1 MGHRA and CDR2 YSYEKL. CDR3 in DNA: TGCGCCAGCAGCCAAGATCATGGGACACTGCAAGAGACCCAGTACTTC. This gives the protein CASSQDHGTLQETQYF.

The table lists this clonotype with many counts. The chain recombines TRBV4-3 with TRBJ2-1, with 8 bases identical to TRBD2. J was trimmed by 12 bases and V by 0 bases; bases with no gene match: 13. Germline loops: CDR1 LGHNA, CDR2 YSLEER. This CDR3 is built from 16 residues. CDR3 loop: CASSQDSWQRGSRQFF. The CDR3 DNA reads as TGCGCCAGCAGCCAAGATTCGTGGCAGCGGGGGAGTCGGCAGTTCTTC.

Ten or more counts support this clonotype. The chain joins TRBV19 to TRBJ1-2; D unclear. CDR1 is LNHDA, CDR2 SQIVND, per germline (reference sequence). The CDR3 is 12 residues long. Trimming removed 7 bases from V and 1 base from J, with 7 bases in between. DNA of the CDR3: TGTGCCAGTAAAGGAGTTAACTATGGCTACACCTTC. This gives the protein CASKGVNYGYTF.

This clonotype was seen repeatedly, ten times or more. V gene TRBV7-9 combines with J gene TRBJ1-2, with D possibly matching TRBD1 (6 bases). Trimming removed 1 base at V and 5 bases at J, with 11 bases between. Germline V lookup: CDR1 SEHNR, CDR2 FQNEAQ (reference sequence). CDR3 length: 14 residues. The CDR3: CASSLGTAAYGYTF. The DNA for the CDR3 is TGTGCCAGCAGCTTAGGGACAGCAGCTTATGGCTACACCTTC.

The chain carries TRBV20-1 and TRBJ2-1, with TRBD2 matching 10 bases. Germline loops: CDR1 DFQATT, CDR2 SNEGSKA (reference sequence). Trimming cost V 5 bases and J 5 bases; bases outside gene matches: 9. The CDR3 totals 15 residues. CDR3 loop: CSARLAGDLHNEQFF. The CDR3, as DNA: TGCAGTGCTCGCCTAGCGGGGGACCTCCACAATGAGCAGTTCTTC.

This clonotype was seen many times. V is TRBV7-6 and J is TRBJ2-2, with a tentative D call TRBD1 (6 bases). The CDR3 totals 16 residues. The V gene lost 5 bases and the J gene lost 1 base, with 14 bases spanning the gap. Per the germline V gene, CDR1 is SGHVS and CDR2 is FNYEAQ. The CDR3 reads CASSLRQALNTGELFF. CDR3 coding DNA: TGTGCCAGCAGCCTTCGACAGGCTCTGAACACCGGGGAGCTGTTTTTT. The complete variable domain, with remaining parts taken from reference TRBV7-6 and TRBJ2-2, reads GAGVSQSPRYKVTKRGQDVALRCDPISGHVSLYWYRQALGQGPEFLTYFNYEAQQDKSGLPNDRFSAERPEGSISTLTIQRTEQRDSAMYRCASSLRQALNTGELFFGEGSRLTVL.

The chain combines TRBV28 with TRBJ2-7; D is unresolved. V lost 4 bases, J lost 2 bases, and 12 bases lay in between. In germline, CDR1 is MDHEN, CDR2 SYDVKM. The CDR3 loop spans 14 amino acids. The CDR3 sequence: CASSSPPPPYEQYF. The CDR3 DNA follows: TGTGCCAGCAGTTCCCCTCCTCCGCCCTACGAGCAGTACTTC. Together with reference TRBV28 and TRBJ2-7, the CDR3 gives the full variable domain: DVKVTQSSRYLVKRTGEKVFLECVQDMDHENMFWYRQDPGLGLRLIYFSYDVKMKEKGDIPEGYSVSREKKERFSLILESASTNQTSMYLCASSSPPPPYEQYFGPGTRLTVT.

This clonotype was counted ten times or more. The CDR3 DNA reads TGTGCCAGCAGCTTTACAGGGTATCGGGCTTTCTTT. Protein product: CASSFTGYRAFF. The V and J genes are TRBV7-2 and TRBJ1-1; D is possibly TRBD1 (6 bases). The V and J ends lost 3 bases and 11 bases respectively, with 13 bases between them. This CDR3 region has 12 residues. The germline gives CDR1 SGHTA, CDR2 FQGNSA.

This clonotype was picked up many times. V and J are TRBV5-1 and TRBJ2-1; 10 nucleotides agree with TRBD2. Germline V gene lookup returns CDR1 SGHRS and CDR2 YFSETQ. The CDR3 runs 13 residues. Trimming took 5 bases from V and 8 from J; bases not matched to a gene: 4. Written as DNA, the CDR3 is TGCGCCAGCAGGCCAGCGGGGGGGCATGAGCAGTTCTTC. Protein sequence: CASRPAGGHEQFF. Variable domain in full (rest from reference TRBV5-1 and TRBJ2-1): KAGVTQTPRYLIKTRGQQVTLSCSPISGHRSVSWYQQTPGQGLQFLFEYFSETQRNKGNFPGRFSGRQFSNSRSEMNVSTLELGDSALYLCASRPAGGHEQFFGPGTRLTVL.

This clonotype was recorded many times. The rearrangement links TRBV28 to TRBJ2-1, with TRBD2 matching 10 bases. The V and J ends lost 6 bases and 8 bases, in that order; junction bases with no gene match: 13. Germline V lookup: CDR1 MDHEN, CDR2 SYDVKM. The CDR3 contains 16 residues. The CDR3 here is CASRKSGLAGVDEQFF. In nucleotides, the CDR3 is TGTGCCAGCAGAAAATCGGGTCTAGCGGGAGTGGATGAGCAGTTCTTC.

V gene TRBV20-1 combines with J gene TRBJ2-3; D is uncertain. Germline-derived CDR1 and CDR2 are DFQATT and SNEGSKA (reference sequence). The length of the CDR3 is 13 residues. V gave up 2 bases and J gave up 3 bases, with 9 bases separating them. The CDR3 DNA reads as TGCAGTGCTAGACATATTTCTACAGATACGCAGTATTTT. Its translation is CSARHISTDTQYF.

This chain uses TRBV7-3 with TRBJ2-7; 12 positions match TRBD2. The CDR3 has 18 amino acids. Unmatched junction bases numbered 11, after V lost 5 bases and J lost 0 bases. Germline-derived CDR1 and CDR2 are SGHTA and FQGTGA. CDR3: CASSLYGLAGSSSYEQYF. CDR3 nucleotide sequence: TGTGCCAGCAGCCTTTATGGACTAGCGGGGTCTAGCTCCTACGAGCAGTACTTC.

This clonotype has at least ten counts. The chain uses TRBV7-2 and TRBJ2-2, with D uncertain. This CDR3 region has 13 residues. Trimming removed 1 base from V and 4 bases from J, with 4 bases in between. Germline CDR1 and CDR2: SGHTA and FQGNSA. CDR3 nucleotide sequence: TGTGCCAGCAGCTTAGGACCCACCGGGGAGCTGTTTTTT. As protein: CASSLGPTGELFF.

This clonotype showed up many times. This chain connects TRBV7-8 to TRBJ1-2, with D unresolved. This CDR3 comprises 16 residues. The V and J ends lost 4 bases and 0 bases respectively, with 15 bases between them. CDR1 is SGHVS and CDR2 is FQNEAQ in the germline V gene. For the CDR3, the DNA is TGTGCCAGCAGCTCCCGGGGAGGGAAGGCTAACTATGGCTACACCTTC. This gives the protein CASSSRGGKANYGYTF.